This T cell receptor beta chain appears in the sequencing data of a study of blood T cell repertoires in COVID-19. The overall study: COVID-19 samples collected from the United States, Italy and Spain covered acute and convalescent phases.

As processed by the authors: Amplifying reference gene primers gave estimates of nucleated cell counts. Assay used: immunoSEQ multiplex PCR; TCRdb lists only in-frame clones, some missing. V, J and clone size are taken as reported in that table, and D and trimming were inferred from the DNA itself. Of around 52,000 clones listed, roughly 87% were seen once; the top ten hold approximately 20%. Per germline, CDR1 SGHTA and CDR2 FQGNSA. The CDR3 is 16 residues long. The ends lost 5 bases at V and 1 base at J; junction bases unmatched: 10. Seattle patient enrollment occurred during active infection, with longitudinal follow-up thereafter.

This TCR came from a woman older than 75 with COVID-19, enrolled during active disease. Source material: peripheral blood. This chain connects TRBV7-2 to TRBJ2-7; 8 nucleotides align to TRBD1. The CDR3 DNA follows: TGTGCCAGCAGCACAACCGGGACAGGTTTTTCCTACGAGCAGTACTTC. This gives the protein CASSTTGTGFSYEQYF.